The rows below give T cell receptor beta chains drawn from one sample of a study of a mutant IDH1 vaccine in newly diagnosed glioma. These receptors have no identified antigens. Produced via immunoSEQ multiplex PCR; TCRdb's table is partial and in-frame only. Of around 65,000 clones listed, roughly 80% are singletons. Sequencing used PBMCs, obtained from a glioma patient whose treatment included an IDH1 peptide vaccine. The receptors stem from a man aged 45-65 years with glioma. The CDR3 runs from the conserved cysteine through the conserved F or W. A D gene is named only where the DNA matches it firmly. Expanded clones are given a class, and other clones once, few, many or no size at all.

D,V,size,J,CDR3,DNA
TRBD1,TRBV27,NA,TRBJ2-7,CASSMDRISYEQYF,TGTGCCAGCAGTATGGACAGGATCTCTTACGAGCAGTACTTC
NA,TRBV5-4,once,TRBJ2-7,CASSPRDSGLYEQYF,TGTGCCAGCAGCCCGCGGGACAGCGGTCTCTACGAGCAGTACTTC
NA,TRBV19,NA,TRBJ1-5,CASSTTMEPQHF,TGTGCCAGTAGTACGACAATGGAGCCCCAGCATTTT
NA,TRBV11-2,NA,TRBJ1-1,CASSLGGARTEAFF,TGTGCCAGCAGCTTAGGGGGGGCGCGGACTGAAGCTTTCTTT
NA,TRBV27,once,TRBJ1-5,CASSPAGVVNQPQHF,TGTGCCAGCAGTCCAGCAGGGGTGGTCAATCAGCCCCAGCATTTT
NA,TRBV28,NA,TRBJ2-7,CASRFGGLYEQYF,TGTGCCAGCAGGTTTGGGGGACTCTACGAGCAGTACTTC
TRBD2,TRBV5-1,once,TRBJ2-3,CASSPGGVTDTQYF,TGCGCCAGCAGCCCCGGGGGGGTCACAGATACGCAGTATTTT
TRBD1,TRBV27,NA,TRBJ1-2,CASSLSINDRAYGYTF,TGTGCCAGCAGTTTATCGATAAACGACAGGGCTTATGGCTACACCTTC
TRBD2,TRBV27,NA,TRBJ2-3,CASSKLAGGTDTQYF,TGTGCCAGCAGTAAACTAGCGGGAGGGACAGATACGCAGTATTTT
NA,TRBV19,NA,TRBJ1-3,CASTKTGTGNTIYF,TGTGCCAGTACCAAAACGGGGACTGGAAACACCATATATTTT
TRBD1,TRBV11-2,once,TRBJ2-2,CASSPTGDVLFF,TGTGCCAGCAGCCCCACAGGGGATGTGCTGTTTTTT
TRBD2,TRBV10-3,once,TRBJ2-3,CAISVYLNPTSGTTDTQYF,TGTGCCATCAGTGTGTATTTGAATCCCACTAGCGGGACAACAGATACGCAGTATTTT
TRBD1,TRBV4-3,NA,TRBJ1-2,CASSQGTGVYGYTF,TGCGCCAGCAGCCAGGGGACAGGGGTATATGGCTACACCTTC
NA,TRBV5-1,NA,TRBJ1-5,CASSSSGSLNQPQHF,TGCGCCAGCAGCTCTTCCGGGTCCCTCAATCAGCCCCAGCATTTT
TRBD2,TRBV4-1,once,TRBJ2-1,CASSQDWAGGPEQFF,TGCGCCAGCAGCCAAGATTGGGCGGGAGGCCCCGAGCAGTTCTTC
TRBD2,TRBV5-1,once,TRBJ2-5,CASSFASGGAETQYF,TGCGCCAGCAGCTTCGCTAGCGGGGGGGCAGAGACCCAGTACTTC
NA,TRBV5-6,NA,TRBJ1-2,CASSPGPNYGYTF,TGTGCCAGCAGCCCCGGACCTAACTATGGCTACACCTTC
NA,TRBV4-3,NA,TRBJ1-5,CASSLTMNQPQHF,TGCGCCAGCAGCCTAACAATGAATCAGCCCCAGCATTTT
NA,TRBV6-6,NA,TRBJ1-2,CASTLADYGYTF,TGTGCCAGCACCCTTGCGGACTATGGCTACACCTTC
TRBD1,TRBV4-1,once,TRBJ1-2,CASSQAGTDYGYTF,TGCGCCAGCAGCCAAGCAGGGACAGACTATGGCTACACCTTC
NA,TRBV21-1,NA,TRBJ1-6,CASSGQGESSYNSPLHF,TGTGCCAGCAGCGGCCAGGGGGAGAGTTCCTATAATTCACCCCTCCACTTT
NA,TRBV2,NA,TRBJ2-5,CASSGDFMETQYF,TGTGCCAGCAGTGGGGACTTCATGGAGACCCAGTACTTC
NA,TRBV29-1,NA,TRBJ2-4,CSVGRDTGTGRVVTDKNIQYF,TGCAGCGTTGGACGAGACACCGGGACCGGAAGGGTTGTCACGGACAAAAACATTCAGTACTTC
NA,TRBV18,NA,TRBJ1-6,CASSSVDNSPLHF,TGTGCCAGCTCAAGTGTGGATAATTCACCCCTCCACTTT